This T cell receptor beta chain emerged from a study of shared clonotypes between healthy human individuals. The V segment lost 6 bases and the J segment 1 base; nucleotides outside the gene matches: 15. This CDR3 is 18 amino acids long. Per the germline V gene, CDR1 is MNHEY and CDR2 is SMNVEV (reference sequence). Sequencing used immunoSEQ multiplex PCR; TCRdb keeps in-frame clones, though not all of them. The profile shows roughly 510,000 clones, over 75% of them singletons. This chain links TRBV27 with TRBJ2-5; TRBD2 matches 9 bases. Sequencing was performed on PBMCs. This TCR derives from a woman between 40 and 55 years old in good health. Some clones in this sample may be carry-over from other donors' samples. CDR3 region: CASSPSGGSGRFQETQYF. CDR3 coding DNA: TGTGCCAGCAGCCCAAGCGGGGGGAGCGGGAGGTTCCAAGAGACCCAGTACTTC.